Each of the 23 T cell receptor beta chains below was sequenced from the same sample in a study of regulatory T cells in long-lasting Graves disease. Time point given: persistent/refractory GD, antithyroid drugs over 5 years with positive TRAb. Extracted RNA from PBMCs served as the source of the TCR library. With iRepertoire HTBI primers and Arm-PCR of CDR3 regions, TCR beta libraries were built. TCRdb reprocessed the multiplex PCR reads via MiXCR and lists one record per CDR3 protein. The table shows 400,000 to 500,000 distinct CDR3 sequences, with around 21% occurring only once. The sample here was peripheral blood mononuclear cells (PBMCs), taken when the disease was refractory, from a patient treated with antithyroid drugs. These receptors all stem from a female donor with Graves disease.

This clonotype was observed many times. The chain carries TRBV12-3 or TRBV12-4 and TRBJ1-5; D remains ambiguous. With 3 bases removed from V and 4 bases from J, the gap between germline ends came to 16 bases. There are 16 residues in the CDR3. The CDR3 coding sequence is TGTGCCAGCAGTTTCCGGGGAGGCGAGGTTAATCAGCCCCAGCATTTT. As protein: CASSFRGGEVNQPQHF.

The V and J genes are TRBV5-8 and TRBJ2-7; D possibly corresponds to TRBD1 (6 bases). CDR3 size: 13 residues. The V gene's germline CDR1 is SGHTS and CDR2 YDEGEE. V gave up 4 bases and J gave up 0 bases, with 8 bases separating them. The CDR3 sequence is CASSGDTSYEQYF. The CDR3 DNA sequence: TGTGCCAGCAGCGGGGACACCTCCTACGAGCAGTACTTC.

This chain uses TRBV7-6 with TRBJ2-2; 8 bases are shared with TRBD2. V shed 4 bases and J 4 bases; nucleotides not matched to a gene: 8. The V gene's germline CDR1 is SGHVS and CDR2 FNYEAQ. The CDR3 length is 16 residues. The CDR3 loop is CASSSYGRGGTGELFF. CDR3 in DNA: TGTGCCAGCAGCTCCTACGGGAGGGGGGGCACCGGGGAGCTGTTTTTT.

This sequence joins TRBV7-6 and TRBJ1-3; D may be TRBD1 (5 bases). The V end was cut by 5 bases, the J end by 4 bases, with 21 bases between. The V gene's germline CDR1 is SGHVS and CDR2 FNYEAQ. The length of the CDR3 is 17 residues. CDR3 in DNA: TGTGCCAGCAGCCCCCTGCGGGACTCCGGCCCGGGAAACACCATATATTTT. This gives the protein CASSPLRDSGPGNTIYF.

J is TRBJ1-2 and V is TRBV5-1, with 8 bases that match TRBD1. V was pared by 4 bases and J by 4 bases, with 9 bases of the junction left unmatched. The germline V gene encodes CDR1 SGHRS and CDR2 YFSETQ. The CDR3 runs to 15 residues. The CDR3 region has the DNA TGCGCCAGCAGCCCCTCAGGGGGCGCGTTCTATGGCTACACCTTC. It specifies CASSPSGGAFYGYTF.

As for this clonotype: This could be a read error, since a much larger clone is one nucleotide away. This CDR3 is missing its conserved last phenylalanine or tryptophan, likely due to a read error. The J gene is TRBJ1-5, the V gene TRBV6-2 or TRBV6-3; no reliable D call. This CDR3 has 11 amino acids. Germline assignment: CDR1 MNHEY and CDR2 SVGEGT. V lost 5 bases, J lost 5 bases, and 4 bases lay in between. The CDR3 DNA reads TGTGCCAGCAGTGACTATCAGCCCCAGCATCTT. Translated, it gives CASSDYQPQHL.

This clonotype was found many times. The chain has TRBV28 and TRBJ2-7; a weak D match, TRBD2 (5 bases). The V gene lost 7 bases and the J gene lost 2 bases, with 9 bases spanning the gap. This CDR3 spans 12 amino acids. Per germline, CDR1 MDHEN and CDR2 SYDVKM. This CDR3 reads CASTGIAYEQYF. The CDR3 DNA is TGTGCCAGCACCGGGATTGCCTACGAGCAGTACTTC.

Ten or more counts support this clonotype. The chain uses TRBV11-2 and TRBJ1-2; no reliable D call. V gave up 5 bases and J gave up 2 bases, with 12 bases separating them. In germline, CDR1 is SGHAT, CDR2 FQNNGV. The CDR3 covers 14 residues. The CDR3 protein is CASSRGRSNYGYTF. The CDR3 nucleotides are TGTGCCAGCAGCCGTGGACGGTCGAACTATGGCTACACCTTC.

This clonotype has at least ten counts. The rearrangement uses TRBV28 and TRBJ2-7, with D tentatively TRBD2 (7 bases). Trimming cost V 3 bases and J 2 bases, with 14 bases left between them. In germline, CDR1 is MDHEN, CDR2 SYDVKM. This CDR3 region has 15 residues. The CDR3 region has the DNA TGTGCCAGCAGTTTCCGTCCGCGGGGGCCCTACGAGCAGTACTTC. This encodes CASSFRPRGPYEQYF. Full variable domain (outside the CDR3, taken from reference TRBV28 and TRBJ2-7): DVKVTQSSRYLVKRTGEKVFLECVQDMDHENMFWYRQDPGLGLRLIYFSYDVKMKEKGDIPEGYSVSREKKERFSLILESASTNQTSMYLCASSFRPRGPYEQYFGPGTRLTVT.

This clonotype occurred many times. The CDR3: CASRSSGGTYEQYF. CDR3 bases: TGTGCCAGCAGGTCAAGCGGGGGTACCTACGAGCAGTACTTC. This chain links TRBV12-3 or TRBV12-4 with TRBJ2-7, with 8 bases that match TRBD2. The CDR3 has 14 amino acids. Germline trimming cut 6 bases from V and 2 bases from J; bases unmatched to any gene: 6.

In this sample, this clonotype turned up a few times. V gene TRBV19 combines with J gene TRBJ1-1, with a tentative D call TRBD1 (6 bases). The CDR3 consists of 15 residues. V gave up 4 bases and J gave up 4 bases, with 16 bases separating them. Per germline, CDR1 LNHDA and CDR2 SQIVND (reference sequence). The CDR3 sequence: CASSTYDSQGTEAFF. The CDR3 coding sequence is TGTGCCAGTAGTACATACGACTCACAGGGCACTGAAGCTTTCTTT.

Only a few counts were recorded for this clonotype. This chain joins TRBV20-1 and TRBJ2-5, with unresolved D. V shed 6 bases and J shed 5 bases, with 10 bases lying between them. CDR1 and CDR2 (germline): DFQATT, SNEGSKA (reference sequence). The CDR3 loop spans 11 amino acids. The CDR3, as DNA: TGCAGTGCGAAAAAGGTGGAGACCCAGTACTTC. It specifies CSAKKVETQYF.

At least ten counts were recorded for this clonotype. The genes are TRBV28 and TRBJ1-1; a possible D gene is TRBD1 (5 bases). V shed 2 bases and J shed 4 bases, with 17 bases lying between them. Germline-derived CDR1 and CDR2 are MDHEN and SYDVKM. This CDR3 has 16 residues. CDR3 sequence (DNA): TGTGCCAGCAGTTTACTATCCCGGGGCCTGGGCACTGAAGCTTTCTTT. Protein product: CASSLLSRGLGTEAFF.

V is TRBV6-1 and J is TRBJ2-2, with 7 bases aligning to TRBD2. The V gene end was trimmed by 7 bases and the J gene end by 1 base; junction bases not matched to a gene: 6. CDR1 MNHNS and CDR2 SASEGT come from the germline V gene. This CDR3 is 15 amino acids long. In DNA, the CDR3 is TGTGCCAGCAAGCCGGGGAGGGGGAACACCGGGGAGCTGTTTTTT. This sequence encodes CASKPGRGNTGELFF.

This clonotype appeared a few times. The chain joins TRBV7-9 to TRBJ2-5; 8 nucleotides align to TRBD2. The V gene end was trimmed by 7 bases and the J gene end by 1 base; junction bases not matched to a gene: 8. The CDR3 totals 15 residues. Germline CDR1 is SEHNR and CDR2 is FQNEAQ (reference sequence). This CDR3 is CASTASAGAQETQYF. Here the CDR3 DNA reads TGTGCCAGCACAGCTTCAGCGGGAGCCCAAGAGACCCAGTACTTC.

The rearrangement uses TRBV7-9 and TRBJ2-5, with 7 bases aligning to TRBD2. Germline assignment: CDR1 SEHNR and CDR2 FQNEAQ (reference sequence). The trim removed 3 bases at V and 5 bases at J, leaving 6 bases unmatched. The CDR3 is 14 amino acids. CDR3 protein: CASSFLGLVETQYF. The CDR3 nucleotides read TGTGCCAGCAGCTTTCTCGGACTAGTGGAGACCCAGTACTTC.

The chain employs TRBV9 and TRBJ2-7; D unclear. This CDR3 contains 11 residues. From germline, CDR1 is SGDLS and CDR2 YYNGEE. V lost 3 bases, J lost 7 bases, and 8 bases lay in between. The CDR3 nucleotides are TGTGCCAGCAGCGGCAATGGGGAGCAGTACTTC. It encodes CASSGNGEQYF.

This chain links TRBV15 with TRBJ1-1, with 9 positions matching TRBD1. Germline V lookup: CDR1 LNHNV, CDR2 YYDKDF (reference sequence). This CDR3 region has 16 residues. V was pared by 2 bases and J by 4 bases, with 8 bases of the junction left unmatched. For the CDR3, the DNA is TGTGCCACCAGCAGACGATCGGGACAGGGCACCACTGAAGCTTTCTTT. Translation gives CATSRRSGQGTTEAFF. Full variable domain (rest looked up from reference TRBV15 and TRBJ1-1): DAMVIQNPRYQVTQFGKPVTLSCSQTLNHNVMYWYQQKSSQAPKLLFHYYDKDFNNEADTPDNFQSRRPNTSFCFLDIRSPGLGDTAMYLCATSRRSGQGTTEAFFGQGTRLTVV.

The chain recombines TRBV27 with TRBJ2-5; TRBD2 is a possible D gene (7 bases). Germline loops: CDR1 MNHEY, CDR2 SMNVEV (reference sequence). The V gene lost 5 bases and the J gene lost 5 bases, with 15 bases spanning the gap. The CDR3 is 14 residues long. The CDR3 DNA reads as TGTGCCAGCAGTGTCTCGGGGGGCTGGGAGACCCAGTACTTC. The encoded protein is CASSVSGGWETQYF.

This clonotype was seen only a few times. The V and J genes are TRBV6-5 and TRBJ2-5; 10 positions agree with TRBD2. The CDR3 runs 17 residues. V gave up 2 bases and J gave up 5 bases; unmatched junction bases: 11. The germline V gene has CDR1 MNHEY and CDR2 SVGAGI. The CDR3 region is CASSYRAGGYPGETQYF. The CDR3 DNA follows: TGTGCCAGCAGTTACCGAGCGGGAGGGTACCCGGGGGAGACCCAGTACTTC.

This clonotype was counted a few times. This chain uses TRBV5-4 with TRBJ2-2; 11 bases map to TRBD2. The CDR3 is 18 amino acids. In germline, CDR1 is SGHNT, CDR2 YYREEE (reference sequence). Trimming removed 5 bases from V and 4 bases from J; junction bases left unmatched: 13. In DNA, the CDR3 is TGTGCCAGCAGACAGGGACTAGCGGTGTTAGTGGGCACCGGGGAGCTGTTTTTT. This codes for CASRQGLAVLVGTGELFF.

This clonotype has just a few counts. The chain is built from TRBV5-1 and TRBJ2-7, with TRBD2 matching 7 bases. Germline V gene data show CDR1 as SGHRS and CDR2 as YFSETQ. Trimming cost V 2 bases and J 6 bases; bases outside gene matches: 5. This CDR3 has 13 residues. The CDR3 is CASSFGERGEQYF. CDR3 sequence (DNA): TGCGCCAGCAGCTTTGGCGAGCGGGGCGAGCAGTACTTC.

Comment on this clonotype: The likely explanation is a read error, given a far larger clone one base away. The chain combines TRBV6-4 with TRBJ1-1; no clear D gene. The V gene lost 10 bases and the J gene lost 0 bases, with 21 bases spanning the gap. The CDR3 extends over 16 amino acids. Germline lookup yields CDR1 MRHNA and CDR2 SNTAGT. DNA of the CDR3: TGTGCCACTCGTTCTACATGGCAACCTTTGAACACTGAAGCTTTCTTT. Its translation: CATRSTWQPLNTEAFF.